The T cell receptor (beta chain) described here comes from a study of T-cell reconstitution after alpha-beta-depleted transplantation in children (dated by TCRdb to 2016 to 2017). Broadly, across the study: Using TCR repertoire profiling, the study followed T-cell immune reconstitution in a quantitative way in children after TCRalphabeta/CD19-depleted allogeneic hematopoietic cell transplantation.

CDR1 SGHAT and CDR2 FQNNGV were looked up in the germline V gene. The trim is 5 bases for V and 4 bases for J, with a gap of 12 bases between the germline ends. Reading from cysteine to phenylalanine, the CDR3 counts 14 amino acids. The sequence is cut down to CDR3 DNA, 42 bases in frame from base 1. Library prep was done by PCR. These reads were obtained on an Illumina HiSeq 2500. To normalize quantification of the TCRbeta repertoire, the TCR libraries were built with molecular barcoding that relied on unique molecular identifiers. TCRdb reran the public reads through fastp at Q25 and MiXCR, keeping productive beta chains. Under each unique CDR3 protein, matching rows form one entry showing the most common genes and DNA. For this sample there are 780,000 or so distinct CDR3 sequences; 16% appear just once. The leading ten clones occupy 5% of the sample. Comment on this clonotype: Its cognate antigen has yet to be identified. No much larger clonotype is one base removed from it; base qualities were not supplied.

The treatment or condition tag for this specimen amounts to: allogeneic hematopoietic cell transplantation with graft depleted of TCRalphabeta T cells and CD19 B cells. TCRalphabeta/CD19-depleted allogeneic hematopoietic cell grafts were given to the transplant recipients, all of whom were children. Study-level results and caveats: About two months after transplant, the apparently early recovery of alphabetaT-cell counts reportedly depended on just several hundred clones that had expanded rapidly and came from non-depleted graft cells. Hyperexpanded clone frequencies declined over subsequent months; after one year, T-cell counts and TCRbeta diversity were mostly attributed to newly produced T cells. The high TCRbeta diversity at day 60 in some patients was ascribed to recipient T cells and intrathymic progenitors that had survived conditioning.

This receptor chain uses TRBV11-2 and TRBJ2-1, with an unclear D gene assignment. This specimen was PBMCs, mostly from graft donor cells, taken 360 days after TCRalphabeta/CD19-depleted stem cell transplant. The TCR was taken from a male patient between 10 and 17 years old who had a stem cell transplant for acute lymphoblastic leukemia, so the T cells may come from the graft donor. CDR3 reads: CASSPLRRYNEQFF. The DNA reads TGTGCCAGCAGCCCCCTCAGGAGATACAATGAGCAGTTCTTC.